A selection of T cell receptor beta chains follows, all from one sample in a study of blood T cell repertoires in COVID-19. TCRdb's copy holds only in-frame clones and misses some; the assay was immunoSEQ multiplex PCR. In the table there are fewer than 200,000 clones, roughly 84% of which are singletons. The sample consisted of peripheral blood. These receptors came from a woman over 75 with active or convalescent COVID-19. Each CDR3 is given with its conserved first and last residue. Fields, in order: J gene, V gene, clone size, CDR3 protein. Clone size is given for some rows only: seen once, a few or many times, or a class if the clone is expanded.

>TRBJ2-7|TRBV12-5|-
CASGLTGWQYF
>TRBJ2-6|TRBV5-5|-
CASSLEQDRVGLSGANVLTF
>TRBJ2-3|TRBV5-5|-
CASSSGLAPAVGTDTQYF
>TRBJ1-3|TRBV18|-
CASSPMGAKEDTIYF
>TRBJ2-3|TRBV4-2|-
CASSHGGSTDTQYF
>TRBJ1-5|TRBV19|-
CASTPQGQEGNQPQHF
>TRBJ1-2|TRBV5-1|few
CASSLDTGVIGYGYTF
>TRBJ2-3|TRBV3-1/TRBV3-2|-
CASSRLGPTPGTQYF
>TRBJ2-7|TRBV2|-
CASRGQGWEAGYEQYF
>TRBJ1-2|TRBV18|-
CASSTGQGAGYTF
>TRBJ1-1|TRBV19|-
CASSIGTGDTEAFF
>TRBJ2-3|TRBV10-2|-
CASRIGTSGGTDTQYF
>TRBJ1-6|TRBV6-5|-
CASGQYNSPLHF
>TRBJ1-4|TRBV6-5|-
CASRSTGVNEKLFF
>TRBJ1-5|TRBV5-8|few
CASSLGRPGTNQPQHF